This T cell receptor (beta chain) emerged from a study of blood T cell repertoires in COVID-19 (dated by TCRdb to 2019 to 2021). A note on the overall study: Samples covering the acute and convalescent phases of COVID-19 were provided by collaborators in the United States, Italy and Spain. The material from the prospective study consisted of cDNA or gDNA derived from T cells, B-cell-depleted T cells, or PBMCs. Subjects who had been exposed to COVID-19, were actively infected with it, or had recovered from it provided the deeply sampled blood TCRbeta repertoires that made up the dataset. The repertoires were released in a freely available public database meant as a resource for research on the immune response to SARS-CoV-2. The samples were drawn from the first 160 participants of the ongoing ImmuneRACE study and from under 1,500 subjects provided by 6 global collaborators. Sample metadata almost always included a de-identified subject ID, COVID-19 status, age in years and sex. Where HLA class I and class II types were available, the types were taken from metadata supplied by the sample provider, not from assay-based typing.

Each collaborating institution followed its own protocols to collect whole blood in K2EDTA tubes. For TCRbeta analysis, collaborators shipped samples as frozen whole blood, isolated PBMCs, or DNA extracted from either of those sample types. The cysteine opens and the phenylalanine closes a CDR3 of 14 amino acids. Only the CDR3 part of the read is kept: 42 bases, read in frame from the first base. V and J are truncated by 3 bases and 2 bases respectively, leaving an intervening sequence of 14 bases. The germline V gene (reference sequence) yields DFQATT for CDR1 and SNEGSKA for CDR2. With regard to this clone: Its antigen is not yet known. No much larger clonotype is one base removed from it; base qualities were not supplied.

The paper as a whole reports these results and caveats: Clinical and demographic metadata were provided uncurated, with the amount varying by source and participant.

TCRbeta CDR3 regions were amplified from genomic DNA by means of the immunoSEQ Assay, a bias-controlled multiplex PCR. Turning to the authors' computational methods: Within the assay, amplification of reference gene primers was used to estimate how many nucleated cells each sample contained. Sequence reads were collapsed and filtered to measure the absolute abundance of every unique TCRbeta CDR3 rearrangement. For each sample, productive Simpson clonality was calculated as the square root of Simpson's diversity index across productive rearrangements. TCRdb limited this immuneACCESS table to in-frame rearrangements with V and J called. A share of clones is missing; checked studies link under half to unresolved V genes, and the rest is unexplained. V and J calls and clone size are copied from that table; D and trimming were computed from the DNA. The sample yields about 100,000 clones; 70% to 85% were counted once. The ten top clones hold approximately 3.4% of the sample.

The sequenced sample was peripheral blood. This TCR came from a woman aged 80 or older with active or convalescent COVID-19. The chain uses TRBV20-1 and TRBJ2-7; the D gene lacks a confident call. The CDR3 reads CSASFSRGAYEQYF. In nucleotide form, the sequence is TGCAGTGCTAGTTTCTCCCGCGGAGCCTACGAGCAGTACTTC.